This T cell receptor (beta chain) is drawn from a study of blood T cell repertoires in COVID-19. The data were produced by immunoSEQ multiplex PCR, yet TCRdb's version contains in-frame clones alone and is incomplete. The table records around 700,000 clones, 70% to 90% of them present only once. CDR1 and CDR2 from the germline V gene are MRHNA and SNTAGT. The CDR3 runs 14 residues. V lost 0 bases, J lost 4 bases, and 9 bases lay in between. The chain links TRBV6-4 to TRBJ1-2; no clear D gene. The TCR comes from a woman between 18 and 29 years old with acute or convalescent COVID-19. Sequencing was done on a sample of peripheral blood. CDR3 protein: CASSDSAGSYGYTF. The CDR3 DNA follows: TGTGCCAGCAGTGACTCTGCGGGTAGCTATGGCTACACCTTC.